This passage covers 26 T cell receptor beta chains from one sample sequenced in a study of blood T cell repertoires in COVID-19. Measured with immunoSEQ multiplex PCR; TCRdb has only the in-frame clones, and not every one. This table holds about 140,000 clones, around 84% found once. Specimen: peripheral blood. The receptors originated from a human donor in a cohort sampled during active COVID-19.

In this sample, this clone turned up a few times. The chain couples TRBV6-6 to TRBJ1-5; 7 bases are a match to TRBD1. Germline values: CDR1 MNHNY, CDR2 SVGAGI (reference sequence). With 10 bases clipped from V and 1 base from J, the junction kept 4 bases outside the gene matches. CDR3 length: 13 residues. The CDR3 nucleotides are TGTGCCACATCGGACAGGAGCAATCAGCCCCAGCATTTT. Translated, it gives CATSDRSNQPQHF.

This clone was counted a single time. The V gene is TRBV6-4, the J gene TRBJ2-1; TRBD2 matches 8 bases. V shed 0 bases, J shed 3 bases, and the junction held 4 bases outside the gene matches. The CDR3 runs to 16 residues. Germline V gene sequence: CDR1 MRHNA, CDR2 SNTAGT. The CDR3 is CASSDSTGLDYNEQFF. CDR3 nucleotide sequence: TGTGCCAGCAGTGACTCGACGGGACTAGACTACAATGAGCAGTTCTTC.

This chain joins TRBV11-2 and TRBJ2-3; 8 positions match TRBD1. The CDR3 covers 15 residues. Trimming at V came to 7 bases and at J to 4 bases, leaving 10 bases not matched to a gene. Germline-derived CDR1 and CDR2 are SGHAT and FQNNGV. The CDR3 bases are TGTGCCAGCAAACCCCCAGGGGGCATCGCAGATACGCAGTATTTT. Protein sequence: CASKPPGGIADTQYF.

This chain connects TRBV5-1 to TRBJ2-5; D perhaps matches TRBD2 (6 bases). V lost 3 bases and J 4 bases, leaving 16 bases between the germline ends. The CDR3 sequence is 15 residues long. CDR1 and CDR2 from the germline V gene are SGHRS and YFSETQ. DNA of the CDR3: TGCGCCAGCAGCTACCGCCGGGAGAGAAGAGAGACCCAGTACTTC. Its protein is CASSYRRERRETQYF.

The rearrangement links TRBV27 to TRBJ2-5; D might be TRBD2 (5 bases). The CDR3 has 14 amino acids. The germline CDR1 and CDR2 sequences are MNHEY and SMNVEV (reference sequence). V lost 5 bases, J lost 5 bases, and 15 bases lay in between. CDR3 in amino acids: CASSPLSGWETQYF. The DNA for the CDR3 is TGTGCCAGCAGTCCTCTCTCGGGGTGGGAGACCCAGTACTTC.

The chain combines TRBV2 with TRBJ2-3, with TRBD1 identical over 10 bases. Trimming removed 6 bases from V and 2 bases from J; junction bases left unmatched: 5. In germline, CDR1 is SNHLY, CDR2 FYNNEI. The CDR3 totals 15 residues. CDR3 sequence (DNA): TGTGCCAGCAGGACCGGGACAGGGGTCACAGATACGCAGTATTTT. Its protein is CASRTGTGVTDTQYF.

The V call is TRBV28, the J call TRBJ1-5, with TRBD1 as a possible D gene (5 bases). The CDR3 loop spans 15 amino acids. Per the germline V gene, CDR1 is MDHEN and CDR2 is SYDVKM. Trimming cost V 5 bases and J 3 bases, with 14 bases left between them. In DNA, the CDR3 is TGTGCCAGCAGTGTATTGACGGGGGACAATCAGCCCCAGCATTTT. This codes for CASSVLTGDNQPQHF.

This clone has a single count. This chain joins TRBV7-3 and TRBJ2-3, with 9 bases lining up with TRBD1. The ends lost 4 bases at V and 4 bases at J; junction bases unmatched: 9. The CDR3 totals 16 residues. Germline-derived CDR1 and CDR2 are SGHTA and FQGTGA. CDR3: CASSSTLDRGADTQYF. CDR3 bases: TGTGCCAGCAGCTCTACCTTGGACAGGGGTGCAGATACGCAGTATTTT.

The chain links TRBV5-1 to TRBJ2-3, with 8 bases that match TRBD1. Germline lookup yields CDR1 SGHRS and CDR2 YFSETQ. The CDR3 sequence is 14 residues long. The J segment lost 4 bases and the V segment lost 0 bases, leaving 1 base of the junction unmatched. The chain's CDR3 is CASSLGQGPDTQYF. Written as DNA, the CDR3 is TGCGCCAGCAGCTTGGGACAGGGGCCAGATACGCAGTATTTT.

V and J are TRBV6-5 and TRBJ2-5; tentatively, D is TRBD2 (7 bases). CDR1 is MNHEY, CDR2 SVGAGI, per germline. Trimming took off 8 bases at V and 5 bases at J, with 21 bases between the two ends. This CDR3 is 15 amino acids long. CDR3 nucleotides: TGTGCCAGCGGACTATACGGGGGGCCTGGGGAGACCCAGTACTTC. It is translated as CASGLYGGPGETQYF.

This clone was observed a handful of times. The chain employs TRBV13 and TRBJ2-7; 8 bases map to TRBD1. Germline assignment: CDR1 PRHDT and CDR2 FYEKMQ (reference sequence). The CDR3 contains 14 residues. The junction had 8 bases not matched to a gene; V was cut back by 5 bases and J by 5 bases. The CDR3 bases are TGTGCCAGCAGCCCGCGGACAGGGAGGAACGAGCAGTACTTC. Translated: CASSPRTGRNEQYF.

The chain recombines TRBV30 with TRBJ2-1; tentatively, D is TRBD1 (5 bases). V gave up 0 bases and J gave up 8 bases, with 20 bases separating them. From germline, CDR1 is GTSNPN and CDR2 SVGIG (reference sequence). The CDR3 consists of 16 residues. The CDR3 region is CAWSVGLVARVYEQFF. CDR3 nucleotide sequence: TGTGCCTGGAGTGTAGGTTTGGTGGCCAGGGTGTATGAGCAGTTCTTC.

The chain uses TRBV7-2 and TRBJ2-7; maybe TRBD2 (7 bases). Deletions cut 0 bases from V and 1 base from J, with 13 bases between. Looked up from germline, CDR1 is SGHTA and CDR2 is FQGNSA. CDR3 length: 16 amino acids. The CDR3 nucleotides are TGTGCCAGCAGCTTAGCGGTGGGGGGGGCTTCCTACGAGCAGTACTTC. Its translation: CASSLAVGGASYEQYF.

V and J are TRBV28 and TRBJ1-2; D is unresolved. V lost 6 bases, J lost 4 bases, and 12 bases lay in between. The V gene's germline CDR1 is MDHEN and CDR2 SYDVKM. The CDR3 sequence is 13 residues long. CDR3 sequence: CASRPPSAYGYTF. The CDR3 region has the DNA TGTGCCAGCAGGCCCCCGAGCGCCTATGGCTACACCTTC.

The chain recombines TRBV4-1 with TRBJ2-7; 10 bases map to TRBD1. This CDR3 has 15 amino acids. With V trimmed by 3 bases and J by 2 bases, 4 bases remained unmatched. Germline V CDR1 and CDR2: MGHRA, YSYEKL. The CDR3 loop reads CASSQTGTGAYEQYF. Here the CDR3 DNA reads TGCGCCAGCAGCCAGACCGGGACAGGGGCCTACGAGCAGTACTTC.

This chain joins TRBV7-9 and TRBJ2-7; D is unclear. Trimming shortened V by 5 bases and J by 4 bases, and 15 bases separated the two germline ends. CDR3 length: 14 residues. Germline CDR1 is SEHNR and CDR2 is FQNEAQ (reference sequence). The CDR3 DNA reads as TGTGCCAGCAGCCTTAGCCGCCGTGGGTACGAGCAGTACTTC. Translating it yields CASSLSRRGYEQYF.

The rearrangement links TRBV28 to TRBJ1-4; tentatively, D is TRBD1 (5 bases). The CDR3 extends over 13 amino acids. The germline CDR1 and CDR2 sequences are MDHEN and SYDVKM. V lost 6 bases to trimming and J lost 3 bases, with 8 bases between them. The CDR3 region has the DNA TGTGCCAGCAGGGGGCTGGCTAATGAAAAACTGTTTTTT. It yields the protein CASRGLANEKLFF.

The chain employs TRBV7-2 and TRBJ2-3, with D maybe TRBD2 (5 bases). The CDR3 has 15 amino acids. With 3 bases removed from V and 4 bases from J, the gap between germline ends came to 14 bases. CDR1 and CDR2 from the germline V gene are SGHTA and FQGNSA. CDR3 bases: TGTGCCAGCAGCTTGGGCGGGCAGGCGGCAGATACGCAGTATTTT. Translation: CASSLGGQAADTQYF.

The chain carries TRBV13 and TRBJ1-5; perhaps TRBD1 as D (6 bases). The CDR3 consists of 15 residues. Germline CDR1 reads PRHDT; CDR2 reads FYEKMQ (reference sequence). Trimming cost V 1 base and J 2 bases, with 9 bases left between them. CDR3 coding DNA: TGTGCCAGCAGCTTAGCAGGGGCAGGCAATCAGCCCCAGCATTTT. This gives the protein CASSLAGAGNQPQHF.

The chain carries TRBV7-9 and TRBJ1-4; D not resolved. The CDR3 is made up of 12 amino acids. V was trimmed by 1 base and J by 8 bases, leaving 5 bases between them. CDR1 and CDR2 from the germline V gene are SEHNR and FQNEAQ (reference sequence). The CDR3 DNA sequence: TGTGCCAGCAGCTTAGACTTGGAAAAACTGTTTTTT. It encodes CASSLDLEKLFF.

This chain connects TRBV4-1 to TRBJ2-7; a possible D gene is TRBD1 (6 bases). The CDR3 has 15 residues. Germline CDR1 is MGHRA and CDR2 is YSYEKL. The V and J ends lost 0 bases and 2 bases respectively, with 11 bases between them. The CDR3 is CASSQDRTAAYEQYF. DNA of the CDR3: TGCGCCAGCAGCCAAGATCGGACAGCTGCCTACGAGCAGTACTTC.

This chain connects TRBV30 to TRBJ2-2, with TRBD1 identical over 9 bases. In germline, CDR1 is GTSNPN, CDR2 SVGIG (reference sequence). The CDR3 length is 15 residues. The junction had 4 bases not matched to a gene; V was cut back by 2 bases and J by 3 bases. The chain's CDR3 is CAWSWDREDTGELFF. The CDR3 DNA reads as TGTGCCTGGAGTTGGGACAGGGAGGACACCGGGGAGCTGTTTTTT. Drawing the rest from reference TRBV30 and TRBJ2-2, the complete variable domain is SQTIHQWPATLVQPVGSPLSLECTVEGTSNPNLYWYRQAAGRGLQLLFYSVGIGQISSEVPQNLSASRPQDRQFILSSKKLLLSDSGFYLCAWSWDREDTGELFFGEGSRLTVL.

This sequence joins TRBV19 and TRBJ1-5; the D is unclear. The CDR3 totals 14 residues. The V gene lost 7 bases and the J gene lost 2 bases, with 12 bases spanning the gap. Germline assignment: CDR1 LNHDA and CDR2 SQIVND (reference sequence). The DNA for the CDR3 is TGTGCCAGTACTTCGACCGGGGGCAATCAGCCCCAGCATTTT. The encoded protein is CASTSTGGNQPQHF.

The rearrangement uses TRBV7-6 and TRBJ2-7; possibly TRBD1 for D (6 bases). The CDR3 covers 16 residues. The V gene lost 5 bases and the J gene lost 5 bases, with 22 bases spanning the gap. Germline V gives CDR1 SGHVS, CDR2 FNYEAQ. The CDR3 reads CASSPMTGRGPHEQYF. The CDR3 DNA reads as TGTGCCAGCAGCCCAATGACAGGCCGGGGCCCCCACGAGCAGTACTTC.

V is TRBV30 and J is TRBJ2-4; 8 positions agree with TRBD2. CDR1 and CDR2 (germline): GTSNPN, SVGIG (reference sequence). Germline trimming cut 1 base from V and 1 base from J; bases unmatched to any gene: 3. This CDR3 is 15 amino acids long. This CDR3 reads CAWSEASGAKNIQYF. The CDR3 DNA reads as TGTGCCTGGAGTGAGGCTAGCGGGGCCAAAAACATTCAGTACTTC.

The chain carries TRBV7-3 and TRBJ2-5; 12 bases map to TRBD2. Germline trimming cut 3 bases from V and 4 bases from J; bases unmatched to any gene: 3. Germline CDR1 SGHTA, CDR2 FQGTGA. There are 15 residues in the CDR3. The CDR3 region has the DNA TGTGCCAGCAGCTTGACTAGCGGGAGTATAGAGACCCAGTACTTC. It codes for CASSLTSGSIETQYF.